The next 9 T cell receptor beta chains were all read from a single sample in a study of early T cells in non-severe SARS-CoV-2 infection. TCRdb reprocessed the 5' RACE reads via MiXCR and lists one record per CDR3 protein. Of roughly 55,000 distinct CDR3 sequences listed, 15% are singletons. Sequencing was performed on whole blood, taken at baseline. All receptors derive from an adult who was a healthcare worker with PCR-confirmed SARS-CoV-2 infection or an uninfected control (not recorded which).

This clonotype was found a few times. The V gene is TRBV4-2, the J gene TRBJ1-2; D perhaps matches TRBD1 (5 bases). The CDR3 consists of 15 residues. V lost 4 bases and J 4 bases, leaving 16 bases between the germline ends. CDR1 and CDR2 (germline): LGHNA, YNFKEQ. The CDR3 DNA reads as TGTGCCAGCAGCCGAGGAGGTGGTAGGGGCTATGGCTACACCTTC. Translation: CASSRGGGRGYGYTF.

The chain uses TRBV7-3 and TRBJ2-2; no clear D. Trimming stripped 5 bases from V and 1 base from J, with 11 bases between. The CDR3 spans 15 residues. Germline assignment: CDR1 SGHTA and CDR2 FQGTGA. The CDR3 reads CASSPAPENTGELFF. In DNA form, the CDR3 reads TGTGCCAGCAGCCCCGCCCCCGAGAACACCGGGGAGCTGTTTTTT. The entire variable domain, with the rest obtained from reference TRBV7-3 and TRBJ2-2, is as follows: GAGVSQTPSNKVTEKGKYVELRCDPISGHTALYWYRQSLGQGPEFLIYFQGTGAADDSGLPNDRFFAVRPEGSVSTLKIQRTERGDSAVYLCASSPAPENTGELFFGEGSRLTVL.

The chain couples TRBV21-1 to TRBJ1-4; the DNA was not used to check the table's D call, TRBD1. TRBV21-1 is a listed pseudogene. The CDR3 is 16 residues long. For the CDR3, the DNA is TGTGCCAGCAGCAAAGCGATACAGGGAGGTGGTGAAAAACTGTTTTTT. This gives the protein CASSKAIQGGGEKLFF.

The table lists this clonotype with a few counts. The V and J genes are TRBV20-1 and TRBJ2-1, with a tentative D call TRBD2 (6 bases). This CDR3 is built from 14 residues. CDR1 and CDR2 from the germline V gene are DFQATT and SNEGSKA (reference sequence). Trimming took 1 base from V and 0 from J, leaving 7 bases between them. The CDR3 protein is CSARVGGSYNEQFF. For the CDR3, the DNA is TGCAGTGCTAGAGTGGGGGGCTCCTACAATGAGCAGTTCTTC.

As regards this clonotype: The junction departs from germline at one end; a sequencing error may be responsible. This chain joins TRBV5-4 and TRBJ2-4; 8 bases line up with TRBD1. CDR1 SGHNT and CDR2 YYREEE come from the germline V gene (reference sequence). This CDR3 is 11 amino acids long. The CDR3 here is CASKGQGVVDF. The CDR3, as DNA: TGTGCCAGCAAAGGACAGGGAGTGGTAGACTTC.

This clonotype was seen repeatedly, ten times or more. V gene TRBV20-1 combines with J gene TRBJ2-7, with 11 nucleotides matching TRBD2. Unmatched junction bases numbered 5, after V lost 4 bases and J lost 3 bases. This CDR3 is 14 amino acids long. Germline assignment: CDR1 DFQATT and CDR2 SNEGSKA (reference sequence). The chain's CDR3 is CSATLAGVSYEQYF. CDR3 DNA: TGCAGTGCTACACTAGCGGGAGTTAGCTACGAGCAGTACTTC.

The table lists this clonotype with a count of one. The rearrangement joins TRBV5-1 to TRBJ2-7; D perhaps matches TRBD1 (6 bases). With 3 bases removed from V and 2 bases from J, the gap between germline ends came to 15 bases. Germline V gene lookup returns CDR1 SGHRS and CDR2 YFSETQ. The CDR3 consists of 15 residues. The CDR3, as DNA: TGCGCCAGCAGCTGGGTCGTGGGGGCCGCCTACGAGCAGTACTTC. Translation gives CASSWVVGAAYEQYF.

The chain recombines TRBV11-3 with TRBJ2-3; D unresolved. The ends were cut back, 2 bases at V and 6 bases at J, with 9 bases in the middle. Germline V CDR1 and CDR2: SGHNT, YENEEA. The CDR3 spans 13 residues. The CDR3 protein is CASSLSASDTQYF. CDR3 DNA sequence: TGTGCCAGCAGCTTATCGGCCTCTGATACGCAGTATTTT.

Many counts were recorded for this clonotype. The genes are TRBV28 and TRBJ1-3; maybe TRBD1 (6 bases). Trimming shortened V by 1 base and J by 0 bases, and 10 bases separated the two germline ends. This CDR3 contains 16 residues. Germline loops: CDR1 MDHEN, CDR2 SYDVKM. The CDR3 loop is CASSLSYRASGNTIYF. The CDR3 DNA is TGTGCCAGCAGTTTATCCTACAGGGCCTCTGGAAACACCATATATTTT.